The rows below give T cell receptor beta chains drawn from one sample of a study of cytomegalovirus exposure and HLA in healthy donors. Only in-frame clones appear in the TCRdb table, and some are missing; sequencing was by immunoSEQ multiplex PCR. Among approximately 150,000 clones listed, around nine tenths were seen once. Sequencing was carried out using PBMCs. The receptor set was obtained from a woman aged 30 to 39 in good health and CMV-seronegative. Both conserved end residues are part of each CDR3. A D gene is named only where the DNA matches it firmly. Where a row states a size, it is once, few, many or the class of an expanded clone; other rows omit it.

J gene	D gene	V gene	clone size	CDR3 protein	CDR3 DNA
TRBJ2-4	.	TRBV7-6	.	CASSSQTKNIQYF	TGTGCCAGCAGCTCACAGACCAAAAACATTCAGTACTTC
TRBJ1-2	.	TRBV5-4	.	CASSLGTVIGYGYTF	TGTGCCAGCAGCTTGGGGACAGTCATAGGGTATGGCTACACCTTC
TRBJ2-7	.	TRBV5-6	.	CASSLIHSYEQYF	TGTGCCAGCAGCTTGATACATTCCTACGAGCAGTACTTC
TRBJ1-5	.	TRBV2	once	CASSGGSEQPQHF	TGTGCCAGCAGTGGAGGATCGGAACAGCCCCAGCATTTT
TRBJ1-3	.	TRBV9	.	CASSVAGARGNTIYF	TGTGCCAGCAGCGTAGCAGGGGCGCGCGGAAACACCATATATTTT
TRBJ2-5	TRBD2	TRBV7-9	.	CASIIAGTNQETQYF	TGTGCCAGTATTATAGCGGGAACAAACCAAGAGACCCAGTACTTC
TRBJ1-2	TRBD1	TRBV5-6	.	CASSQTGSYGYTF	TGTGCCAGCAGCCAGACAGGGAGCTATGGCTACACCTTC
TRBJ1-1	.	TRBV5-1	.	CASSLGTATEAFF	TGCGCCAGCAGCTTGGGGACAGCCACTGAAGCTTTCTTT
TRBJ2-7	.	TRBV30	.	CAFNQQGPMDEQYF	TGTGCCTTCAACCAACAGGGTCCGATGGACGAGCAGTACTTC
TRBJ1-2	.	TRBV6-1	.	CASSEAAVANYGYTF	TGTGCCAGCAGTGAAGCGGCAGTTGCTAACTATGGCTACACCTTC
TRBJ2-7	.	TRBV19	.	CASARSPGVGEQYF	TGTGCCAGTGCCCGCAGCCCGGGGGTGGGCGAGCAGTACTTC
TRBJ1-5	TRBD1	TRBV4-1	few	CASSHTGAPDQPQHF	TGCGCCAGCAGCCATACAGGGGCTCCCGATCAGCCCCAGCATTTT
TRBJ1-2	.	TRBV6-5	.	CASGRQATVNYGYTF	TGTGCCAGCGGTCGACAGGCCACCGTAAACTATGGCTACACCTTC
TRBJ1-1	.	TRBV4-1	.	CASSHYQGSSITEAFF	TGCGCCAGCAGTCATTATCAGGGGTCGTCGATCACTGAAGCTTTCTTT
TRBJ2-3	TRBD2	TRBV7-9	.	CASSLIVAGVWTDTQYF	TGTGCCAGCAGCTTAATAGTAGCGGGGGTCTGGACAGATACGCAGTATTTT
TRBJ2-1	TRBD1	TRBV7-9	.	CASLGQGVFYNEQFF	TGTGCCAGCCTAGGACAGGGGGTGTTCTACAATGAGCAGTTCTTC
TRBJ2-2	.	TRBV10-3	.	CAITGTGTKAGELFF	TGTGCCATCACGGGGACCGGGACAAAGGCCGGGGAGCTGTTTTTT
TRBJ2-5	.	TRBV29-1	.	CSGWMAGTGETQYF	TGCAGCGGATGGATGGCGGGGACCGGAGAGACCCAGTACTTC